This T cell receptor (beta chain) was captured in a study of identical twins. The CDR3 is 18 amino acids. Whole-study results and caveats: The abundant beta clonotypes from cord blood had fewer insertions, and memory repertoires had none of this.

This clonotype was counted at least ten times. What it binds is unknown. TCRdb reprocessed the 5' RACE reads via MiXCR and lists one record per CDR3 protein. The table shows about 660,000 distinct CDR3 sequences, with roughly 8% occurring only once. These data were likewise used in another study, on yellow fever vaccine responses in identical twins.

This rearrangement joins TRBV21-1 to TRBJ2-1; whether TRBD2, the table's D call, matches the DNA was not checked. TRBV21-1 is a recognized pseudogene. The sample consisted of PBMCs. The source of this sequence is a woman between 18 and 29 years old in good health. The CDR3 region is CASSKEGTSGGSYNEQFF. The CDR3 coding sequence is TGTGCCAGCAGCAAAGAAGGGACTAGCGGGGGCTCCTACAATGAGCAGTTCTTC.